This T cell receptor (beta chain) derives from a study of cytomegalovirus exposure and HLA in healthy donors. Broader study findings: In a later analysis, around 18,000 TCR beta sequences were associated with HLA alleles at 0.05 false discovery rate.

The study ran its PCR with 60 Vbeta and 13 Jbeta primers. Measured with immunoSEQ multiplex PCR; TCRdb has only the in-frame clones, and not every one. Altogether about 140,000 clones are present, 60% to 85% being singletons, with the ten largest covering around 1%. The CDR3 length is 15 residues. With 5 bases clipped from V and 8 bases from J, the junction kept 7 bases outside the gene matches. Per germline, CDR1 LNHDA and CDR2 SQIVND (reference sequence). Points on this clone: Its antigen is unknown.

Sequencing was performed on PBMCs. The chain couples TRBV19 to TRBJ2-1; the match to TRBD2 covers 12 bases. The sequence derives from a man younger than 30 in good health and CMV-seronegative. The CDR3 loop is CASSYSSGGAYEQFF. CDR3 bases: TGTGCCAGTAGTTACTCTAGCGGGGGGGCGTATGAGCAGTTCTTC.